What follows are 24 T cell receptor beta chains derived from one specimen sequenced in a study of CD4+ T cells in melanoma (dated by TCRdb to 2022 to 2024). Library prep was done by the immunoSEQ multiplex PCR assay. As stored in TCRdb, this immuneACCESS dataset retains in-frame rearrangements with V and J assigned. A fraction of the clones does not appear; measured against another copy, unresolved V genes explain less than half of the discrepancy, and the remainder lacks a known reason. This sample gives just under 10,000 clones in total; about 78% of them show up just once. About 24% of the sample is taken by the ten largest. Sample: tumor tissue. These receptors all stem from a human donor with melanoma.

CDR3 region: CASKGDRASNQPQHF. CDR3 nucleotide sequence: TGTGCCAGCAAAGGGGACAGGGCCAGCAATCAGCCCCAGCATTTT. The genes are TRBV6-1 and TRBJ1-5, with 9 nucleotides matching TRBD1. The CDR3 covers 15 residues. The germline V gene encodes CDR1 MNHNS and CDR2 SASEGT. V lost 7 bases, J lost 1 base, and 5 bases stayed unmatched.

By share, this clone ranks as medium-sized. The genes are TRBV7-3 and TRBJ2-1, with TRBD2 identical over 10 bases. The germline gives CDR1 SGHTA, CDR2 FQGTGA. V lost 2 bases to trimming and J lost 9 bases; unmatched junction nucleotides: 10. The CDR3 loop spans 16 amino acids. CDR3 DNA: TGTGCCAGCAGCTTAGCCTCTAGCGGGGGAATAGGTGAGCAGTTCTTC. It specifies CASSLASSGGIGEQFF. The full variable domain, its missing parts supplied by reference TRBV7-3 and TRBJ2-1, is GAGVSQTPSNKVTEKGKYVELRCDPISGHTALYWYRQSLGQGPEFLIYFQGTGAADDSGLPNDRFFAVRPEGSVSTLKIQRTERGDSAVYLCASSLASSGGIGEQFFGPGTRLTVL.

The rearrangement links TRBV27 to TRBJ1-5; the D is unclear. Per the germline V gene, CDR1 is MNHEY and CDR2 is SMNVEV (reference sequence). Trimming left V 2 bases short and J 2 bases short, with 13 bases between. The CDR3 consists of 16 residues. The CDR3 nucleotides are TGTGCCAGCAGTTTAAACGGCGTGGGAGGCAATCAGCCCCAGCATTTT. Its protein is CASSLNGVGGNQPQHF.

The V call is TRBV29-1, the J call TRBJ2-3; D is ambiguous. From germline, CDR1 is SQVTM and CDR2 ANQGSEA. V lost 2 bases, J lost 2 bases, and 8 bases lay in between. This CDR3 is 13 amino acids long. CDR3 nucleotides: TGCAGCGTTGAATCGGCCAACACAGATACGCAGTATTTT. Protein sequence: CSVESANTDTQYF.

The genes are TRBV7-3 and TRBJ2-1; 12 positions agree with TRBD2. J gave up 7 bases and V 5 bases, and 6 bases lay outside the gene matches. The CDR3 is 15 amino acids. Germline CDR1 and CDR2: SGHTA and FQGTGA. The CDR3 nucleotides are TGTGCCAGCAGCCCCAGACTAGCGGGGGTAAATGAGCAGTTCTTC. This sequence encodes CASSPRLAGVNEQFF.

This clone ranks as medium-sized (0.01 to 0.1%). The chain has TRBV29-1 and TRBJ2-1; D might be TRBD2 (5 bases). Trimming left V 7 bases short and J 5 bases short, with 12 bases between. The CDR3 is made up of 12 amino acids. CDR1 SQVTM and CDR2 ANQGSEA come from the germline V gene. The CDR3 is CSGRTGDNEQFF. CDR3 DNA: TGCAGCGGGCGGACTGGGGACAATGAGCAGTTCTTC.

This clone showed up just a few times. The V call is TRBV7-8, the J call TRBJ2-7; 9 bases map to TRBD1. Germline V gene data show CDR1 as SGHVS and CDR2 as FQNEAQ. V trimming: 4 bases; J trimming: 5 bases; junction bases outside the gene matches: 9. The CDR3 is 15 amino acids. The CDR3 sequence: CASSSPRRTGDEQYF. Here the CDR3 DNA reads TGTGCCAGCAGCTCCCCCCGGAGGACAGGGGACGAGCAGTACTTC.

This chain joins TRBV18 and TRBJ2-7; 7 nucleotides agree with TRBD1. Germline values: CDR1 KGHSH, CDR2 LQKENI. This CDR3 contains 16 residues. With 6 bases clipped from V and 6 bases from J, the junction kept 17 bases outside the gene matches. The CDR3 DNA is TGTGCCAGCTCCCTCGCAGGGGGAGCGAAGCGGAGCGAGCAGTACTTC. It is translated as CASSLAGGAKRSEQYF.

The CDR3, as DNA: TGTGCCAGCGGGGCAACAGATACGCAGTATTTT. Translated: CASGATDTQYF. This sequence joins TRBV2 and TRBJ2-3; D might be TRBD1 (5 bases). In germline, CDR1 is SNHLY, CDR2 FYNNEI. CDR3 length equals 11 residues. Trimming shortened V by 8 bases and J by 3 bases, and 6 bases separated the two germline ends.

The J gene is TRBJ1-1, the V gene TRBV5-1, with D tentatively TRBD1 (5 bases). Deletions cut 0 bases from V and 3 bases from J, with 9 bases between. Per the germline V gene, CDR1 is SGHRS and CDR2 is YFSETQ. The CDR3 is made up of 14 amino acids. The CDR3 sequence is CASSLGGVDTEAFF. CDR3 bases: TGCGCCAGCAGCTTGGGGGGGGTAGACACTGAAGCTTTCTTT. The complete variable domain, with remaining parts taken from reference TRBV5-1 and TRBJ1-1, reads KAGVTQTPRYLIKTRGQQVTLSCSPISGHRSVSWYQQTPGQGLQFLFEYFSETQRNKGNFPGRFSGRQFSNSRSEMNVSTLELGDSALYLCASSLGGVDTEAFFGQGTRLTVV.

The CDR3 loop reads CAWSAGLAGGREYF. The CDR3 DNA follows: TGTGCCTGGAGCGCCGGACTAGCGGGGGGCCGGGAATACTTC. The chain combines TRBV30 with TRBJ2-7; TRBD2 aligns across 14 bases. CDR1 and CDR2 from the germline V gene are GTSNPN and SVGIG (reference sequence). With 3 bases clipped from V and 13 bases from J, the junction kept 11 bases outside the gene matches. The CDR3 totals 14 residues. Based on the CDR3 plus reference TRBV30 and TRBJ2-7, the full variable domain is SQTIHQWPATLVQPVGSPLSLECTVEGTSNPNLYWYRQAAGRGLQLLFYSVGIGQISSEVPQNLSASRPQDRQFILSSKKLLLSDSGFYLCAWSAGLAGGREYFGPGTRLTVT.

J is TRBJ2-5 and V is TRBV7-8, with 14 bases matching TRBD2. The CDR3 contains 16 residues. Trimming cost V 7 bases and J 3 bases; bases outside gene matches: 7. The germline gives CDR1 SGHVS, CDR2 FQNEAQ. The chain's CDR3 is CASNRLAGGREETQYF. The DNA for the CDR3 is TGTGCCAGCAACCGACTAGCGGGGGGGCGGGAAGAGACCCAGTACTTC.

The V and J genes are TRBV6-1 and TRBJ2-3; 9 bases line up with TRBD2. The CDR3 length is 15 residues. The germline CDR1 and CDR2 sequences are MNHNS and SASEGT. Trimming at V came to 2 bases and at J to 5 bases, leaving 5 bases not matched to a gene. CDR3 bases: TGTGCCAGCAGTGAAAATCCAGCGGGGGGAGATACGCAGTATTTT. Its protein product is CASSENPAGGDTQYF.

The chain uses TRBV5-1 and TRBJ2-5; D possibly corresponds to TRBD2 (6 bases). The CDR3 consists of 15 residues. CDR1 and CDR2 (germline): SGHRS, YFSETQ. V lost 1 base to trimming and J lost 5 bases, with 15 bases between them. In DNA, the CDR3 is TGCGCCAGCAGCTTGATGTCGGGGGTCGCGGAGACCCAGTACTTC. As protein: CASSLMSGVAETQYF.

This rearrangement joins TRBV5-4 to TRBJ2-5; a possible D gene is TRBD1 (6 bases). The germline V gene encodes CDR1 SGHNT and CDR2 YYREEE (reference sequence). This CDR3 is 13 amino acids long. Trimming stripped 4 bases from V and 7 bases from J, with 14 bases between. The CDR3 protein is CASSRQDTLTQYF. The CDR3 DNA is TGTGCCAGCAGCAGACAGGACACCTTGACCCAGTACTTC. Supplemented by reference TRBV5-4 and TRBJ2-5, the full variable domain reads ETGVTQSPTHLIKTRGQQVTLRCSSQSGHNTVSWYQQALGQGPQFIFQYYREEENGRGNFPPRFSGLQFPNYSSELNVNALELDDSALYLCASSRQDTLTQYFGPGTRLLVL.

The chain joins TRBV7-2 to TRBJ2-2, with D possibly being TRBD2 (5 bases). V was clipped by 5 bases and J by 4 bases, with 17 bases between them. In germline, CDR1 is SGHTA, CDR2 FQGNSA. The CDR3 is 16 residues long. CDR3 residues: CASSRRGFAGTGELFF. In DNA form, the CDR3 reads TGTGCCAGCAGCCGACGCGGGTTTGCGGGCACCGGGGAGCTGTTTTTT.

This clone was observed a handful of times. The rearrangement joins TRBV10-1 to TRBJ1-5; 7 nucleotides agree with TRBD1. Germline CDR1 is WNHNN and CDR2 is SYGVQD (reference sequence). The J segment lost 4 bases and the V segment lost 6 bases, leaving 6 bases of the junction unmatched. This CDR3 is 14 amino acids long. The CDR3 here is CASSDDRANQPQHF. CDR3 DNA sequence: TGCGCCAGCAGCGATGACAGGGCGAATCAGCCCCAGCATTTT.

The V and J genes are TRBV5-6 and TRBJ1-5; the D is unclear. CDR1 and CDR2 (germline): SGHDT, YYEEEE. The CDR3 has 14 residues. V lost 4 bases and J lost 3, with 11 bases in between. CDR3 region: CASSRLGSNQPQHF. The CDR3 nucleotides read TGTGCCAGCAGCCGCTTGGGGTCCAATCAGCCCCAGCATTTT.

The chain combines TRBV18 with TRBJ2-5; D may be TRBD1 or TRBD2 (6 bases each). The V end lost 1 base, the J end lost 2 bases, and 8 bases lay between the germline ends. CDR1 and CDR2 (germline): KGHSH, LQKENI. The CDR3 length is 14 residues. The CDR3 nucleotides read TGTGCCAGCTCACCACAAGGGGGGCAAGAGACCCAGTACTTC. Amino acid sequence: CASSPQGGQETQYF.

V usage is TRBV5-5 and J usage is TRBJ2-7, with D tentatively TRBD1 (6 bases). The V and J ends lost 0 bases and 0 bases respectively, with 10 bases between them. Germline V gene lookup returns CDR1 SGHKS and CDR2 YYEKEE (reference sequence). The CDR3 has 15 amino acids. The CDR3 bases are TGTGCCAGCAGCTTGGAACAGGGATACTCCTACGAGCAGTACTTC. Translating it yields CASSLEQGYSYEQYF.

The rearrangement uses TRBV5-4 and TRBJ2-2; D is uncertain. CDR3 size: 16 residues. CDR1 is SGHNT and CDR2 is YYREEE in the germline V gene (reference sequence). V was trimmed by 2 bases and J by 5 bases, leaving 16 bases between them. CDR3 region: CASSFGQVVRTGELFF. The CDR3 region has the DNA TGTGCCAGCAGCTTTGGTCAGGTCGTACGGACCGGGGAGCTGTTTTTT.

V gene TRBV19 combines with J gene TRBJ2-7; TRBD2 agrees at 7 bases. CDR3 length equals 15 residues. Germline CDR1 reads LNHDA; CDR2 reads SQIVND (reference sequence). V lost 4 bases and J lost 3; bases outside the gene matches: 9. The CDR3 region is CASSTASGGGYEQYF. The CDR3 nucleotides read TGTGCCAGTAGTACCGCCTCGGGCGGGGGCTACGAGCAGTACTTC.

This clone is labeled as medium-sized. The rearrangement uses TRBV5-6 and TRBJ2-3, with 9 bases that match TRBD1. This CDR3 comprises 15 residues. Germline assignment: CDR1 SGHDT and CDR2 YYEEEE. V lost 4 bases, J lost 3 bases, and 6 bases stayed unmatched. The CDR3: CASSPWDRATDTQYF. The DNA of the CDR3 is TGTGCCAGCAGCCCGTGGGACAGGGCAACAGATACGCAGTATTTT.

The table lists this clone with a few counts. V gene TRBV19 combines with J gene TRBJ1-4; D is possibly TRBD1 (5 bases). The CDR3 covers 15 residues. Germline loops: CDR1 LNHDA, CDR2 SQIVND (reference sequence). Trimming left V 6 bases short and J 7 bases short, with 18 bases between. The CDR3 here is CASSSQGFSGEKLFF. CDR3 nucleotides: TGTGCCAGTAGCTCGCAGGGCTTTTCCGGTGAAAAACTGTTTTTT.